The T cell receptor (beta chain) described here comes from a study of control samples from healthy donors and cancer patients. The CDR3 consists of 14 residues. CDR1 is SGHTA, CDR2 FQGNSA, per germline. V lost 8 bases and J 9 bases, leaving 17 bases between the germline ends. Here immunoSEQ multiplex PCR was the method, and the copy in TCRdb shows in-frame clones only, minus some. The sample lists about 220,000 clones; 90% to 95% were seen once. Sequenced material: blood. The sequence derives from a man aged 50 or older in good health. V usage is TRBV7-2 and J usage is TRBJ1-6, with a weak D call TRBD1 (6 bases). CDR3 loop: CASENLRGGSPLHF. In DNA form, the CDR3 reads TGTGCCAGCGAAAATCTGAGGGGGGGTTCACCCCTCCACTTT.